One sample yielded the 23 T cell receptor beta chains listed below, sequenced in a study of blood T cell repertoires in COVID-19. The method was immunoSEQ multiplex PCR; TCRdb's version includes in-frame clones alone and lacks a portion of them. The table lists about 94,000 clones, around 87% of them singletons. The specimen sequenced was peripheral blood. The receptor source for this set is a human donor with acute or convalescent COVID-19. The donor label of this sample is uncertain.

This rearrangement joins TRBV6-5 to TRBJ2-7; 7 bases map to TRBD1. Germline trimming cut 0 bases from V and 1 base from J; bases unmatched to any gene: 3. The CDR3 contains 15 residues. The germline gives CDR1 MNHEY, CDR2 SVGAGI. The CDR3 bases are TGTGCCAGCAGTTACTCGAAACAGGGGTCCTACGAGCAGTACTTC. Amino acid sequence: CASSYSKQGSYEQYF.

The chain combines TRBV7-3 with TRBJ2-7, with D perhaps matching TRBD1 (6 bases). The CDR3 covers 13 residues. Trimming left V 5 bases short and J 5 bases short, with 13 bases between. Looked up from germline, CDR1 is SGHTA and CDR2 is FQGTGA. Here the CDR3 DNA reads TGTGCCAGCAGCCCTACAGGGAGCAACGAGCAGTACTTC. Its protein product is CASSPTGSNEQYF.

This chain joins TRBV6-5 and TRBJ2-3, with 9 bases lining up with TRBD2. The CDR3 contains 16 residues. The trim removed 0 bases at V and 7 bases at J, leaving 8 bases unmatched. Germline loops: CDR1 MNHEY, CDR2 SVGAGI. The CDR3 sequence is CASSYSPGGGGNTQYF. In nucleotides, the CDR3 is TGTGCCAGCAGTTACTCCCCGGGCGGGGGGGGGAATACGCAGTATTTT.

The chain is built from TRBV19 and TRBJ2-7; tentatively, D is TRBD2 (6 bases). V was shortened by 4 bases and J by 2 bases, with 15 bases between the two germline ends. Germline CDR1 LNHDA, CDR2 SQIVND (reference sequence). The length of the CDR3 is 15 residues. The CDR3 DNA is TGTGCCAGTAGTACCCTAGCCGGGGGAGCCTACGAGCAGTACTTC. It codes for CASSTLAGGAYEQYF.

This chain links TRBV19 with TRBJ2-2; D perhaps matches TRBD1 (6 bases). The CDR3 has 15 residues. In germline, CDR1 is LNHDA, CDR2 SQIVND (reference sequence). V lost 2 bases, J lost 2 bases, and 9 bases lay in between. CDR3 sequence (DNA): TGTGCCAGTAGTATAACAGGGACCAACACCGGGGAGCTGTTTTTT. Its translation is CASSITGTNTGELFF. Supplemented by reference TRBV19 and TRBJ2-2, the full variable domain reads DGGITQSPKYLFRKEGQNVTLSCEQNLNHDAMYWYRQDPGQGLRLIYYSQIVNDFQKGDIAEGYSVSREKKESFPLTVTSAQKNPTAFYLCASSITGTNTGELFFGEGSRLTVL.

The CDR3 spells CASSLVGGARGEKLFF. The CDR3 coding sequence is TGTGCCAGCAGCTTAGTGGGGGGGGCGCGGGGTGAAAAACTGTTTTTT. The chain carries TRBV28 and TRBJ1-4, with a weak D call TRBD1 (6 bases). CDR1 MDHEN and CDR2 SYDVKM come from the germline V gene. V was pared by 6 bases and J by 7 bases, with 21 bases between. The CDR3 sequence is 16 residues long.

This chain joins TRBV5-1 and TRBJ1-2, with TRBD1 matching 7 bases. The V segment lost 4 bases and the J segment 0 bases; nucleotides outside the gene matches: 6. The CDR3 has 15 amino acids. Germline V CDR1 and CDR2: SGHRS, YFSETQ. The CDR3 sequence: CASSTGAGANYGYTF. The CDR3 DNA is TGCGCCAGCAGCACAGGGGCAGGAGCTAACTATGGCTACACCTTC.

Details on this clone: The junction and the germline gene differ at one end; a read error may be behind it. CDR3 DNA: TGTGCCAGCAGTGAAGGTGGCAGGGAAATCTATGGCCACACCTTC. This gives the protein CASSEGGREIYGHTF. This chain connects TRBV6-1 to TRBJ1-2, with a possible D match to TRBD1 (5 bases). The germline V gene has CDR1 MNHNS and CDR2 SASEGT. The CDR3 contains 15 residues.

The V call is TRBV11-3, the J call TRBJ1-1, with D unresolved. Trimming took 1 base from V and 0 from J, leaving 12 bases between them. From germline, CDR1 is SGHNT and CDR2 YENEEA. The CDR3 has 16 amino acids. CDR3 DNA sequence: TGTGCCAGCAGCTTAGCCTCGACTCAAATGAACACTGAAGCTTTCTTT. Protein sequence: CASSLASTQMNTEAFF. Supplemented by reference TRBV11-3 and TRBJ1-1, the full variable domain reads EAGVVQSPRYKIIEKKQPVAFWCNPISGHNTLYWYLQNLGQGPELLIRYENEEAVDDSQLPKDRFSAERLKGVDSTLKIQPAELGDSAVYLCASSLASTQMNTEAFFGQGTRLTVV.

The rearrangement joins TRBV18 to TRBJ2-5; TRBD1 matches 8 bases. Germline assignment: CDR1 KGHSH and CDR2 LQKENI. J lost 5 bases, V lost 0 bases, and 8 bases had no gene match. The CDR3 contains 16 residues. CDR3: CASSPPQGAAGETQYF. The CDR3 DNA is TGTGCCAGCTCACCACCCCAGGGGGCGGCTGGGGAGACCCAGTACTTC.

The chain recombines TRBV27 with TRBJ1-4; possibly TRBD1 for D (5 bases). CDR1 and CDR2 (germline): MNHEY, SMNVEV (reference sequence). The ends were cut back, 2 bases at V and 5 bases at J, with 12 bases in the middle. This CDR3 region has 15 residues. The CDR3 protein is CASSLRGLWNEKLFF. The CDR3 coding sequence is TGTGCCAGCAGTTTAAGGGGTTTGTGGAATGAAAAACTGTTTTTT.

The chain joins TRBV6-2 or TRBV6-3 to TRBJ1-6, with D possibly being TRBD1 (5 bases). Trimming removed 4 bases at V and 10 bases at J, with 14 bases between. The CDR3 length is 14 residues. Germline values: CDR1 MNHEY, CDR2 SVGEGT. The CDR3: CASSSLQGTSPLHF. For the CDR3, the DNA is TGTGCCAGCAGTTCCCTTCAGGGAACCTCACCCCTCCACTTT.

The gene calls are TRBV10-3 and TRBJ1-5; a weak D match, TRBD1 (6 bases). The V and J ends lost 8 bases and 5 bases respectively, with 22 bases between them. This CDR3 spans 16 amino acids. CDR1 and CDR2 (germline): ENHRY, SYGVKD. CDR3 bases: TGTGCCATCGGGGGCCTCGGGGCACGACAGGATCAGCCCCAGCATTTT. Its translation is CAIGGLGARQDQPQHF.

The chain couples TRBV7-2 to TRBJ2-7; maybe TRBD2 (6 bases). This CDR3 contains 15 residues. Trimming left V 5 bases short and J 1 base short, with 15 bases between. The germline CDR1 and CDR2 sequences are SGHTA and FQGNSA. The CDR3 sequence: CASSPGEGSSYEQYF. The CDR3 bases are TGTGCCAGCAGCCCGGGGGAAGGCAGTTCCTACGAGCAGTACTTC.

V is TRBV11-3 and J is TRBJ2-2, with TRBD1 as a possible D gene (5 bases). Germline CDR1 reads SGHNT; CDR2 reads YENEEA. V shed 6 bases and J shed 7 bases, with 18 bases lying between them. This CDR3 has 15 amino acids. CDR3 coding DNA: TGTGCCAGCAGTTATGGCACAGGCTACGGCGGGGAGCTGTTTTTT. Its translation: CASSYGTGYGGELFF.

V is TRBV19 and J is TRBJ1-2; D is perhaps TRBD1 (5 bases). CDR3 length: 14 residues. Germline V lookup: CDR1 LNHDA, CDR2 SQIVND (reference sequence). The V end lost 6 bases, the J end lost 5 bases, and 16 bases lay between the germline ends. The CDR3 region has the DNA TGTGCCAGTAGGCCACAGGAGAGCAATTATGGCTACACCTTC. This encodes CASRPQESNYGYTF.

The CDR3 sequence is CASSVGWGLGEQYF. DNA of the CDR3: TGTGCCAGCAGCGTGGGTTGGGGACTAGGCGAGCAGTACTTC. The rearrangement joins TRBV9 to TRBJ2-7; TRBD2 matches at 8 bases. J lost 6 bases, V lost 2 bases, and 7 bases had no gene match. Looked up from germline, CDR1 is SGDLS and CDR2 is YYNGEE. This CDR3 contains 14 residues. The whole variable domain, filled in from reference TRBV9 and TRBJ2-7, reads DSGVTQTPKHLITATGQRVTLRCSPRSGDLSVYWYQQSLDQGLQFLIQYYNGEERAKGNILERFSAQQFPDLHSELNLSSLELGDSALYFCASSVGWGLGEQYFGPGTRLTVT.

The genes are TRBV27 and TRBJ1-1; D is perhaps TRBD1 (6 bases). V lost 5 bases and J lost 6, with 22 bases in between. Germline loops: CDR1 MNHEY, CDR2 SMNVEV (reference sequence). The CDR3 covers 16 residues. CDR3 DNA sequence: TGTGCCAGCAGTGCGGTAGGAACAGGGAGGGTTTCTGAAGCTTTCTTT. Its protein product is CASSAVGTGRVSEAFF.

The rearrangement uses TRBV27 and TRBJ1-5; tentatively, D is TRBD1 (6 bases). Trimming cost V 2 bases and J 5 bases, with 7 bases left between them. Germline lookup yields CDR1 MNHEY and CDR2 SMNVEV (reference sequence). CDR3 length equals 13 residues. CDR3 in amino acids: CASSLRQDQPQHF. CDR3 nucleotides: TGTGCCAGCAGTTTACGACAGGATCAGCCCCAGCATTTT.

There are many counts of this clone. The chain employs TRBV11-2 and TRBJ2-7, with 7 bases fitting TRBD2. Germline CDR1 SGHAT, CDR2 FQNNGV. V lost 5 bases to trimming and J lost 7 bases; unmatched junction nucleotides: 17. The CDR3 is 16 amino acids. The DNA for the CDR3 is TGTGCCAGCAGCGCTAGGGGCGGGGGAGAAACTTTGGAGCAGTACTTC. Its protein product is CASSARGGGETLEQYF.

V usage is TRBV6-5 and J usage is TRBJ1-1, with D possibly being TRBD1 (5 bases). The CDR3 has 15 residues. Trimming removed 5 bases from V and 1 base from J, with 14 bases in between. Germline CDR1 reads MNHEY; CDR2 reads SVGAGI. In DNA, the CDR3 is TGTGCCAGCAGTCCCGGGGGGGGTAGGAACACTGAAGCTTTCTTT. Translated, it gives CASSPGGGRNTEAFF.

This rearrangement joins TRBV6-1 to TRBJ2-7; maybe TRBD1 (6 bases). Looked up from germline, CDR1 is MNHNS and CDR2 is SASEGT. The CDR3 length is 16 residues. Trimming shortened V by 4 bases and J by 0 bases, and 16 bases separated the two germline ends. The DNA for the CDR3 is TGTGCCAGCAGTGTTGGAAGGGGGACGGACTCCTACGAGCAGTACTTC. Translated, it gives CASSVGRGTDSYEQYF.

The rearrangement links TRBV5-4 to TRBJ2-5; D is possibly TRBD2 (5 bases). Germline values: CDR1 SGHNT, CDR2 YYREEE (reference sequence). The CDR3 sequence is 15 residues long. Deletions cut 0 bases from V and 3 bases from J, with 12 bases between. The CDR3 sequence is CASSLEPSRKETQYF. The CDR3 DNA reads TGTGCCAGCAGCTTGGAGCCTAGCCGAAAAGAGACCCAGTACTTC. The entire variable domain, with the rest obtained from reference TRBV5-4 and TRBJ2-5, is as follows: ETGVTQSPTHLIKTRGQQVTLRCSSQSGHNTVSWYQQALGQGPQFIFQYYREEENGRGNFPPRFSGLQFPNYSSELNVNALELDDSALYLCASSLEPSRKETQYFGPGTRLLVL.